The rows below give T cell receptor beta chains drawn from one sample of a study of graft-versus-host responses after intestinal transplantation. Only in-frame clones appear in the TCRdb table, and some are missing; sequencing was by immunoSEQ multiplex PCR. In the table there are 81,000 or so clones, 90% to 95% of which are singletons. The antigens of these receptors remain unknown. The sample in question was unstimulated CD8+ T cells sorted from spleen or lymph node cells, obtained before transplant. These receptors all stem from a human donor who was the organ donor for an intestinal transplant. Both conserved end residues are part of each CDR3. A D gene is named only where the DNA matches it firmly. Clone size, where shown, is once, few, many, or a class for clones that have expanded.

d_call: TRBD1; cdr3_length: 15; j_call: TRBJ2-1; v_call: TRBV6-5; clone_size: NA; cdr3_nt: TGTGCCAGCAGCCAGGACCAGGGGGAGTGGAATGAGCAGTTCTTC; cdr3_aa: CASSQDQGEWNEQFF
d_call: TRBD1; cdr3_length: 13; j_call: TRBJ1-1; v_call: TRBV2; clone_size: NA; cdr3_nt: TGTGCCAGCAGGATGACAGGGGGAAGTGAAGCTTTCTTT; cdr3_aa: CASRMTGGSEAFF
d_call: TRBD2; cdr3_length: 13; j_call: TRBJ2-7; v_call: TRBV10-3; clone_size: NA; cdr3_nt: TGTGCCGTCCTGGGAGGGAAATCCTACGAGCAGTACTTC; cdr3_aa: CAVLGGKSYEQYF
d_call: TRBD2; cdr3_length: 15; j_call: TRBJ2-2; v_call: TRBV6-5; clone_size: NA; cdr3_nt: TGTGCCAGCAGTTACAGGACTAGTTTAGCCGGGGAGCTGTTTTTT; cdr3_aa: CASSYRTSLAGELFF
d_call: NA; cdr3_length: 13; j_call: TRBJ2-5; v_call: TRBV10-3; clone_size: NA; cdr3_nt: TGTGCCACCTCCTTGCGGGAATATGAGACCCAGTACTTC; cdr3_aa: CATSLREYETQYF
d_call: NA; cdr3_length: 19; j_call: TRBJ1-6; v_call: TRBV2; clone_size: NA; cdr3_nt: TGTGCCAGCAGTTTAGCTGACGGGTCTCAATACTCCTATAATTCACCCCTCCACTTT; cdr3_aa: CASSLADGSQYSYNSPLHF
d_call: NA; cdr3_length: 12; j_call: TRBJ2-1; v_call: TRBV7-9; clone_size: NA; cdr3_nt: TGTGCCAGCAGTCCAGGGGTAGGGGAGCAGTTCTTC; cdr3_aa: CASSPGVGEQFF
d_call: NA; cdr3_length: 14; j_call: TRBJ2-2; v_call: TRBV10-3; clone_size: NA; cdr3_nt: TGTGCCATCACAGGGGCAGGGGACACCGGGGAGCTGTTTTTT; cdr3_aa: CAITGAGDTGELFF
d_call: NA; cdr3_length: 14; j_call: TRBJ1-2; v_call: TRBV7-9; clone_size: NA; cdr3_nt: TGTGCCAGCAGCCCACCAGGGGCAGGGGAAGGCTACACCTTC; cdr3_aa: CASSPPGAGEGYTF
d_call: NA; cdr3_length: 11; j_call: TRBJ1-2; v_call: TRBV25-1; clone_size: NA; cdr3_nt: TGTGCCAGCAGTGACTACTATGGCTACACCTTC; cdr3_aa: CASSDYYGYTF
d_call: NA; cdr3_length: 15; j_call: TRBJ2-7; v_call: TRBV4-2; clone_size: NA; cdr3_nt: TGTGCCAGCAGCCAAGAGGGCATGGGCTCCTACGAGCAGTACTTC; cdr3_aa: CASSQEGMGSYEQYF
d_call: TRBD1; cdr3_length: 14; j_call: TRBJ2-7; v_call: TRBV27; clone_size: NA; cdr3_nt: TGTGCCAGCAGTTGGGGACAGGGCGCCTACGAGCAGTACTTC; cdr3_aa: CASSWGQGAYEQYF
d_call: TRBD2; cdr3_length: 16; j_call: TRBJ2-1; v_call: TRBV27; clone_size: NA; cdr3_nt: TGTGCCAGCAGCCGCGACCTGACTAGCGTCTACAATGAGCAGTTCTTC; cdr3_aa: CASSRDLTSVYNEQFF
d_call: TRBD2; cdr3_length: 15; j_call: TRBJ2-7; v_call: TRBV18; clone_size: NA; cdr3_nt: TGTGCCAGCTCACCAGGACTAGCAGATCTCTACGAGCAGTACTTC; cdr3_aa: CASSPGLADLYEQYF
d_call: TRBD2; cdr3_length: 14; j_call: TRBJ2-1; v_call: TRBV7-3; clone_size: NA; cdr3_nt: TGTGCCAGCAGCTTATTGGGACTAGCGGGAGACACGTTCTTC; cdr3_aa: CASSLLGLAGDTFF
d_call: NA; cdr3_length: 14; j_call: TRBJ2-7; v_call: TRBV18; clone_size: NA; cdr3_nt: TGTGCCAGCTCACCAGGGAGTGGCTCCTACGAGCAGTACTTC; cdr3_aa: CASSPGSGSYEQYF
d_call: NA; cdr3_length: 16; j_call: TRBJ1-2; v_call: TRBV5-6; clone_size: NA; cdr3_nt: TGTGCCAGCAGCTTGAGTCCCCGCGCAGGCGAATATGGCTACACCTTC; cdr3_aa: CASSLSPRAGEYGYTF
d_call: NA; cdr3_length: 14; j_call: TRBJ1-6; v_call: TRBV30; clone_size: NA; cdr3_nt: TGTGCCTGGAGTGTAGGGACACTTAATTCACCCCTCCACTTT; cdr3_aa: CAWSVGTLNSPLHF
d_call: NA; cdr3_length: 14; j_call: TRBJ1-1; v_call: TRBV4-1; clone_size: NA; cdr3_nt: TGCGCCAGCAGCCAATTACTCGGAGCCACTGAAGCTTTCTTT; cdr3_aa: CASSQLLGATEAFF
d_call: TRBD2; cdr3_length: 15; j_call: TRBJ2-1; v_call: TRBV19; clone_size: NA; cdr3_nt: TGTGCCAGTAGTATCCTAGCGGGAGTCGGCAATGAGCAGTTCTTC; cdr3_aa: CASSILAGVGNEQFF
d_call: TRBD2; cdr3_length: 16; j_call: TRBJ2-1; v_call: TRBV27; clone_size: NA; cdr3_nt: TGTGCCAGCACCCTTAGGCTAGCGGGGGGCTTTCATGAGCAGTTCTTC; cdr3_aa: CASTLRLAGGFHEQFF
d_call: TRBD2; cdr3_length: 19; j_call: TRBJ2-1; v_call: TRBV27; clone_size: NA; cdr3_nt: TGTGCCAGCAGTCTGTTGGGGCTAGCGGGGGGTCCCACGGCCAATGAGCAGTTCTTC; cdr3_aa: CASSLLGLAGGPTANEQFF
d_call: NA; cdr3_length: 14; j_call: TRBJ2-1; v_call: TRBV11-2; clone_size: NA; cdr3_nt: TGTGCCAGCAGCCCCGCCGGGACTCCGAATGAGCAGTTCTTC; cdr3_aa: CASSPAGTPNEQFF
d_call: NA; cdr3_length: 14; j_call: TRBJ2-7; v_call: TRBV27; clone_size: NA; cdr3_nt: TGTGCCAGCAGTAAGGTTCGGCGGGCCTACGAGCAGTACTTC; cdr3_aa: CASSKVRRAYEQYF
d_call: NA; cdr3_length: 15; j_call: TRBJ1-2; v_call: TRBV11-2; clone_size: NA; cdr3_nt: TGTGCCAGCAGCTTAGATTCCGCAGGGAGGTATGGCTACACCTTC; cdr3_aa: CASSLDSAGRYGYTF
d_call: NA; cdr3_length: 14; j_call: TRBJ1-1; v_call: TRBV19; clone_size: NA; cdr3_nt: TGTGCCAGTACCCACGGGACACGGAACACTGAAGCTTTCTTT; cdr3_aa: CASTHGTRNTEAFF
d_call: NA; cdr3_length: 15; j_call: TRBJ2-7; v_call: TRBV28; clone_size: once; cdr3_nt: TGTGCCAGCACCAAAAGACTTAGCCCCCCCTACGAGCAGTACTTC; cdr3_aa: CASTKRLSPPYEQYF
d_call: NA; cdr3_length: 15; j_call: TRBJ1-5; v_call: TRBV19; clone_size: once; cdr3_nt: TGTGCCAGTAGTATCGCCGGGAACGGCAATCAGCCCCAGCATTTT; cdr3_aa: CASSIAGNGNQPQHF
d_call: TRBD2; cdr3_length: 13; j_call: TRBJ2-7; v_call: TRBV19; clone_size: NA; cdr3_nt: TGTGCCAGTAGCGCTGCTAGCGGGGGCGAGCAGTACTTC; cdr3_aa: CASSAASGGEQYF
d_call: NA; cdr3_length: 14; j_call: TRBJ2-1; v_call: TRBV7-6; clone_size: NA; cdr3_nt: TGTGCCAGCAGCTTAGCGGCCACCTACAATGAGCAGTTCTTC; cdr3_aa: CASSLAATYNEQFF
d_call: NA; cdr3_length: 16; j_call: TRBJ2-1; v_call: TRBV5-1; clone_size: NA; cdr3_nt: TGCGCCAGCAGCTTGGGGTTGGCGGTCTCCTACAATGAGCAGTTCTTC; cdr3_aa: CASSLGLAVSYNEQFF
d_call: NA; cdr3_length: 14; j_call: TRBJ2-5; v_call: TRBV7-2; clone_size: NA; cdr3_nt: TGTGCCAGCAGCTCTACTCCTCTACGGGAGACCCAGTACTTC; cdr3_aa: CASSSTPLRETQYF
d_call: NA; cdr3_length: 14; j_call: TRBJ2-1; v_call: TRBV7-6; clone_size: NA; cdr3_nt: TGTGCCAGCAGCTTGTTAAGCGGTAATAATGAGCAGTTCTTC; cdr3_aa: CASSLLSGNNEQFF
d_call: NA; cdr3_length: 15; j_call: TRBJ2-5; v_call: TRBV9; clone_size: NA; cdr3_nt: TGTGCCAGCAGCGCCGGCCCCGGAGGGCCAGAGACCCAGTACTTC; cdr3_aa: CASSAGPGGPETQYF
d_call: NA; cdr3_length: 15; j_call: TRBJ1-5; v_call: TRBV4-1; clone_size: NA; cdr3_nt: TGCGCCAGCAGCCAAGATGGAGGGAGCAATCAGCCCCAGCATTTT; cdr3_aa: CASSQDGGSNQPQHF
d_call: NA; cdr3_length: 17; j_call: TRBJ2-5; v_call: TRBV18; clone_size: NA; cdr3_nt: TGTGCCAGCTCACCGTTCGGGGACTCACACCCACAAGAGACCCAGTACTTC; cdr3_aa: CASSPFGDSHPQETQYF
d_call: NA; cdr3_length: 14; j_call: TRBJ2-7; v_call: TRBV19; clone_size: NA; cdr3_nt: TGTGCCAGTAGTATTTCTCCAGACTCCTACGAGCAGTACTTC; cdr3_aa: CASSISPDSYEQYF
d_call: TRBD2; cdr3_length: 14; j_call: TRBJ2-3; v_call: TRBV7-9; clone_size: NA; cdr3_nt: TGTGCCAGCAGCTTTCGGGGGGACACAGATACGCAGTATTTT; cdr3_aa: CASSFRGDTDTQYF
d_call: NA; cdr3_length: 21; j_call: TRBJ2-6; v_call: TRBV4-2; clone_size: NA; cdr3_nt: TGTGCCAGCAGCCAAGTAGGTCCAGCGGAGGTAAAAATCTCTGGGGCCAACGTCCTGACTTTC; cdr3_aa: CASSQVGPAEVKISGANVLTF
d_call: NA; cdr3_length: 13; j_call: TRBJ2-7; v_call: TRBV27; clone_size: NA; cdr3_nt: TGTGCCAGCAGTTTATCCTATACCTACGAGCAGTACTTC; cdr3_aa: CASSLSYTYEQYF
d_call: TRBD2; cdr3_length: 17; j_call: TRBJ2-5; v_call: TRBV10-1; clone_size: NA; cdr3_nt: TGCGCCAGCATCTCCCGAGTTCTAGCGGGACCTATCGAGACCCAGTACTTC; cdr3_aa: CASISRVLAGPIETQYF
d_call: TRBD2; cdr3_length: 16; j_call: TRBJ2-1; v_call: TRBV19; clone_size: once; cdr3_nt: TGTGCCAGTAGTATTGAGGGACTATATTCCTACAATGAGCAGTTCTTC; cdr3_aa: CASSIEGLYSYNEQFF
d_call: NA; cdr3_length: 14; j_call: TRBJ2-5; v_call: TRBV21-1; clone_size: NA; cdr3_nt: TGTGCCAGCAGCATATCGGGCGGGGAAGAGACCCAGTACTTC; cdr3_aa: CASSISGGEETQYF
d_call: TRBD1; cdr3_length: 15; j_call: TRBJ1-4; v_call: TRBV4-2; clone_size: NA; cdr3_nt: TGTGCCAGCAGCCAACCGGGACAGGGGGGTGAAAAACTGTTTTTT; cdr3_aa: CASSQPGQGGEKLFF
d_call: TRBD2; cdr3_length: 14; j_call: TRBJ2-5; v_call: TRBV6-1; clone_size: NA; cdr3_nt: TGTGCCAGCAGTGAAATGGGACTAGCGGCGACCCAGTACTTC; cdr3_aa: CASSEMGLAATQYF
d_call: TRBD2; cdr3_length: 15; j_call: TRBJ2-7; v_call: TRBV7-9; clone_size: once; cdr3_nt: TGTGCCAGCAGCCACCGGGCTAGCGGGGGTCGCGAGCAGTACTTC; cdr3_aa: CASSHRASGGREQYF
d_call: NA; cdr3_length: 16; j_call: TRBJ2-4; v_call: TRBV7-9; clone_size: NA; cdr3_nt: TGTGCCAGCAGCTTATTAATGGGGCTTGCCAAAAACATTCAGTACTTC; cdr3_aa: CASSLLMGLAKNIQYF
d_call: NA; cdr3_length: 15; j_call: TRBJ1-1; v_call: TRBV4-1; clone_size: NA; cdr3_nt: TGCGCCAGCAGCCAAGGCACGGGTGGTAGTACTGAAGCTTTCTTT; cdr3_aa: CASSQGTGGSTEAFF
d_call: TRBD2; cdr3_length: 15; j_call: TRBJ2-1; v_call: TRBV6-5; clone_size: NA; cdr3_nt: TGTGCCAGCAGTTACAGCGGGAGCTCCTACAATGAGCAGTTCTTC; cdr3_aa: CASSYSGSSYNEQFF
d_call: NA; cdr3_length: 14; j_call: TRBJ2-7; v_call: TRBV19; clone_size: NA; cdr3_nt: TGTGCCAGTAGTATTTGGTTCAGGGCAATCGAGCAGTACTTC; cdr3_aa: CASSIWFRAIEQYF
d_call: TRBD2; cdr3_length: 16; j_call: TRBJ2-7; v_call: TRBV4-3; clone_size: NA; cdr3_nt: TGCGCCAGCAGCCAAGATGCGAGCCTAGCGGGAGGGGAGCAGTACTTC; cdr3_aa: CASSQDASLAGGEQYF